These 21 T cell receptor beta chains share one sample of origin, sequenced in a study of T cell responses to AZD1222 COVID-19 vaccine. TCRdb keeps only in-frame clones here, not all; method: immunoSEQ multiplex PCR. This sample yields 95,000 to 100,000 clones, of which roughly nine tenths are seen a single time; under 2% belongs to the top ten. Sample: peripheral blood, taken on day 0 of AZD1222 vaccination. The receptors shown here come from an adult in good health.

V usage is TRBV7-3 and J usage is TRBJ2-1, with 10 positions matching TRBD1. Trimming at V came to 3 bases and at J to 14 bases, leaving 4 bases not matched to a gene. The CDR3 consists of 12 residues. The germline CDR1 and CDR2 sequences are SGHTA and FQGTGA. CDR3 DNA sequence: TGTGCCAGCAGCTTCGACAGGGGGCGTAAGTTCTTC. This encodes CASSFDRGRKFF.

The chain employs TRBV12-3 or TRBV12-4 and TRBJ1-1; no firm D call. CDR3 length equals 13 residues. The V gene lost 2 bases and the J gene lost 5 bases, with 9 bases spanning the gap. The CDR3 bases are TGTGCCAGCAGTTTAAGCGGAGTTACTGAAGCTTTCTTT. It specifies CASSLSGVTEAFF.

CDR3 residues: CASSYSMRGNYGYTF. CDR3 nucleotide sequence: TGTGCCAGCAGTTACTCGATGAGGGGGAACTATGGCTACACCTTC. The chain is built from TRBV6-5 and TRBJ1-2, with TRBD1 as a possible D gene (6 bases). The CDR3 is 15 amino acids. Trimming stripped 0 bases from V and 2 bases from J, with 10 bases between. Germline CDR1 MNHEY, CDR2 SVGAGI.

The CDR3 bases are TGCAGCGTTGAAGAGACTAGCGGGGGATACGAGCAGTACTTC. Amino acid sequence: CSVEETSGGYEQYF. The chain links TRBV29-1 to TRBJ2-7; TRBD2 agrees at 12 bases. The germline V gene has CDR1 SQVTM and CDR2 ANQGSEA. V was clipped by 0 bases and J by 4 bases; unmatched bases: 1. This CDR3 has 14 residues.

The chain uses TRBV28 and TRBJ2-1, with TRBD2 matching over 10 bases. The V segment lost 8 bases and the J segment 2 bases; nucleotides outside the gene matches: 15. Germline CDR1 is MDHEN and CDR2 is SYDVKM. CDR3 length: 18 amino acids. CDR3 sequence: CASPQSLAGAFPYNEQFF. The CDR3 DNA sequence: TGTGCCAGCCCTCAGTCGCTAGCGGGGGCGTTTCCCTACAATGAGCAGTTCTTC.

V is TRBV4-2 and J is TRBJ1-1; D gene ambiguous. Germline CDR1 reads LGHNA; CDR2 reads YNFKEQ. Trimming took 4 bases from V and 1 from J, leaving 7 bases between them. This CDR3 comprises 13 residues. The CDR3 protein is CASSPDGNTEAFF. CDR3 bases: TGTGCCAGCAGCCCGGACGGGAACACTGAAGCTTTCTTT.

The chain recombines TRBV9 with TRBJ2-2; possible D gene TRBD1, 6 bases. The CDR3 totals 16 residues. V gave up 4 bases and J gave up 4 bases, with 17 bases separating them. Germline V lookup: CDR1 SGDLS, CDR2 YYNGEE. Written as DNA, the CDR3 is TGTGCCAGCAGCCCAAGGGGAACAGGGACCACCGGGGAGCTGTTTTTT. This translates into CASSPRGTGTTGELFF.

The gene calls are TRBV6-5 and TRBJ1-5; the D gene is possibly TRBD1 (5 bases). Germline CDR1 is MNHEY and CDR2 is SVGAGI. V lost 6 bases, J lost 3 bases, and 9 bases lay in between. The CDR3 spans 13 residues. CDR3 in DNA: TGTGCCAGCAGCAGGGACCTCAATCAGCCCCAGCATTTT. It translates to CASSRDLNQPQHF.

The chain is built from TRBV19 and TRBJ1-1; perhaps TRBD1 as D (6 bases). CDR3 size: 14 residues. CDR1 is LNHDA and CDR2 is SQIVND in the germline V gene (reference sequence). V dropped 5 bases and J dropped 7 bases, with 17 bases sitting between them. As DNA, the CDR3 is TGTGCCAGTAGTCCAAAGGGGGGCCGTGATGAAGCTTTCTTT. Translated: CASSPKGGRDEAFF.

This clone has just one count. V gene TRBV7-3 combines with J gene TRBJ2-3; perhaps TRBD1 as D (5 bases). V gave up 3 bases and J gave up 9 bases, with 10 bases separating them. Germline CDR1 and CDR2: SGHTA and FQGTGA. The CDR3 consists of 12 residues. CDR3: CASSFQGMTQYF. CDR3 bases: TGTGCCAGCAGCTTTCAGGGAATGACGCAGTATTTT.

The V gene is TRBV27, the J gene TRBJ1-1, with a possible D match to TRBD1 (6 bases). Trimming shortened V by 3 bases and J by 7 bases, and 9 bases separated the two germline ends. Germline CDR1 MNHEY, CDR2 SMNVEV (reference sequence). The CDR3 covers 12 residues. The DNA for the CDR3 is TGTGCCAGCAGTTTCCAAGGGGGTGAAGCTTTCTTT. Its protein is CASSFQGGEAFF.

V and J are TRBV5-4 and TRBJ1-6; 8 positions match TRBD1. The CDR3 length is 15 residues. Germline CDR1 reads SGHNT; CDR2 reads YYREEE (reference sequence). V gave up 4 bases and J gave up 14 bases; unmatched junction bases: 14. The CDR3 DNA is TGTGCCAGCAGCGGAACGGACAGGGACCTGGAATCCCTCCACTTT. This gives the protein CASSGTDRDLESLHF.

Only one count was recorded for this clone. The chain combines TRBV9 with TRBJ2-1; D uncertain. The CDR3 is 14 residues long. Germline CDR1 reads SGDLS; CDR2 reads YYNGEE. The V end was cut by 0 bases, the J end by 6 bases, with 10 bases between. The CDR3 reads CASSVGGHSNEQFF. CDR3 in DNA: TGTGCCAGCAGCGTAGGGGGTCACTCCAATGAGCAGTTCTTC.

CDR3: CASSTLNSPLHF. The CDR3 DNA is TGTGCCAGCAGTACTTTGAATTCACCCCTCCACTTT. V usage is TRBV12-3 or TRBV12-4 and J usage is TRBJ1-6; D is undetermined. V was shortened by 5 bases and J by 7 bases, with 6 bases between the two germline ends. CDR3 size: 12 residues.

This chain links TRBV7-2 with TRBJ2-5; D gene unclear. This CDR3 has 13 residues. Germline V gene lookup returns CDR1 SGHTA and CDR2 FQGNSA. Trimming removed 5 bases from V and 2 bases from J, with 9 bases in between. CDR3 loop: CASSPTRQETQYF. Written as DNA, the CDR3 is TGTGCCAGCAGCCCTACAAGGCAAGAGACCCAGTACTTC.

The V call is TRBV10-3, the J call TRBJ1-1; no reliable D call. This CDR3 spans 12 amino acids. Trimming shortened V by 11 bases and J by 2 bases, and 12 bases separated the two germline ends. Germline CDR1 and CDR2: ENHRY and SYGVKD. CDR3 sequence reads: CALGAENTEAFF. CDR3 bases: TGTGCCCTCGGTGCAGAAAACACTGAAGCTTTCTTT.

The chain recombines TRBV6-5 with TRBJ2-1; D gene unclear. V was cut by 0 bases and J by 4 bases, with 4 bases left in between. Germline V CDR1 and CDR2: MNHEY, SVGAGI. CDR3 length: 13 amino acids. The CDR3 region has the DNA TGTGCCAGCAGTTACTCGGGTTACAATGAGCAGTTCTTC. This sequence encodes CASSYSGYNEQFF.

This clone was found once. The chain has TRBV7-6 and TRBJ1-5, with D perhaps TRBD1 (6 bases). Germline assignment: CDR1 SGHVS and CDR2 FNYEAQ. There are 15 residues in the CDR3. The ends were cut back, 6 bases at V and 5 bases at J, with 17 bases in the middle. CDR3 coding DNA: TGTGCCAGCAGTTCTGGAGGGGGATTCGATCAGCCCCAGCATTTT. Encoded protein: CASSSGGGFDQPQHF.

V usage is TRBV19 and J usage is TRBJ1-1; 9 bases match TRBD1. This CDR3 region has 14 residues. Germline V gene sequence: CDR1 LNHDA, CDR2 SQIVND (reference sequence). The V and J ends lost 8 bases and 4 bases, in that order; junction bases with no gene match: 8. The CDR3 here is CASDRGDRVTEAFF. The CDR3 DNA follows: TGTGCCAGTGACCGGGGGGACAGGGTCACTGAAGCTTTCTTT.

The chain has TRBV4-2 and TRBJ2-1; tentatively, D is TRBD2 (5 bases). Germline V CDR1 and CDR2: LGHNA, YNFKEQ. The V and J ends lost 3 bases and 4 bases respectively, with 13 bases between them. This CDR3 region has 15 residues. CDR3 amino acids: CASSHSRGDYNEQFF. The CDR3 bases are TGTGCCAGCAGCCATTCCCGGGGAGATTACAATGAGCAGTTCTTC.

Comment on this clone: The same CDR3 also results from other DNA sequences found in this sample. The chain couples TRBV20-1 to TRBJ2-7; tentative D call: TRBD1 (5 bases). Germline-derived CDR1 and CDR2 are DFQATT and SNEGSKA (reference sequence). Trimming removed 6 bases at V and 3 bases at J, with 9 bases between. The CDR3 consists of 11 residues. In nucleotides, the CDR3 is TGCAGTGCCGCTGACAGCTACGAGCAGTACTTC. This codes for CSAADSYEQYF.